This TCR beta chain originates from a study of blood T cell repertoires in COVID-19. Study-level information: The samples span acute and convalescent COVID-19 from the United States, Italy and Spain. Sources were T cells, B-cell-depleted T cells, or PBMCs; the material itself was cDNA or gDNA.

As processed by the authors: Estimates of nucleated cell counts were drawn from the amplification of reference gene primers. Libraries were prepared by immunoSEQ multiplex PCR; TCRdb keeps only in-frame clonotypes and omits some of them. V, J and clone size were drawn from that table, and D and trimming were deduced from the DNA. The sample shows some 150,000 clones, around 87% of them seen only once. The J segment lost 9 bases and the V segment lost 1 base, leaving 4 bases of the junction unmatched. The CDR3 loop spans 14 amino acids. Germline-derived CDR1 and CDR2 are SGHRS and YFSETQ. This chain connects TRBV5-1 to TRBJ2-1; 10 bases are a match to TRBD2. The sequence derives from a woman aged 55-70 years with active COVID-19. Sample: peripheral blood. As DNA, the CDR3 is TGCGCCAGCAGCTTGTGGCTAGCGGGAGTTGAGCAGTTCTTC. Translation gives CASSLWLAGVEQFF.